The 11 T cell receptor beta chains below were found in one sample sequenced in a study of control samples from healthy donors and cancer patients. Profiled with immunoSEQ multiplex PCR; TCRdb holds only in-frame clones, not every one. Among about 160,000 clones listed, 90% to 95% were seen once. The sequenced sample consisted of blood. Receptors originate from a woman between 25 and 40 years old in good health.

The chain combines TRBV11-2 with TRBJ2-3; 15 positions match TRBD2. After removal of 5 bases from V and 1 base from J, the junction contained 7 bases not matched to a gene. CDR1 SGHAT and CDR2 FQNNGV come from the germline V gene. The CDR3 runs to 18 residues. The CDR3 DNA sequence: TGTGCCAGCAGCCTCGGACTAGCGGGAGGGCCAGGCACAGATACGCAGTATTTT. Translation gives CASSLGLAGGPGTDTQYF.

This clone has just one count. The chain joins TRBV6-4 to TRBJ1-6; possibly TRBD1 for D (5 bases). The CDR3 runs to 15 residues. Trimming stripped 2 bases from V and 7 bases from J, with 12 bases between. Germline V lookup: CDR1 MRHNA, CDR2 SNTAGT. CDR3 sequence (DNA): TGTGCCAGCAGTGACAAGGTGGGGCAAAATTCACCCCTCCACTTT. Translating it yields CASSDKVGQNSPLHF.

The rearrangement links TRBV12-3 or TRBV12-4 to TRBJ1-3; possible D gene TRBD1, 5 bases. Trimming took 7 bases from V and 7 from J, leaving 11 bases between them. The CDR3 totals 12 residues. The CDR3 nucleotides read TGTGCCAGCACTATCAGGGTGAACACCATATATTTT. Translated, it gives CASTIRVNTIYF.

CDR3 loop: CSASILTGSEPQHF. The CDR3 nucleotides are TGCAGTGCTAGTATATTGACGGGCTCTGAGCCCCAGCATTTT. The chain employs TRBV20-1 and TRBJ1-5; no firm D call. Looked up from germline, CDR1 is DFQATT and CDR2 is SNEGSKA (reference sequence). V lost 3 bases and J 8 bases, leaving 17 bases between the germline ends. This CDR3 region has 14 residues.

The chain is built from TRBV6-5 and TRBJ1-4, with TRBD1 matching 7 bases. V gave up 6 bases and J gave up 3 bases; unmatched junction bases: 7. The CDR3 is 15 residues long. Germline CDR1 reads MNHEY; CDR2 reads SVGAGI. The CDR3 region is CASSFEGAANEKLFF. CDR3 nucleotide sequence: TGTGCCAGCAGCTTTGAGGGGGCTGCTAATGAAAAACTGTTTTTT.

The V call is TRBV19, the J call TRBJ2-5; 14 bases are shared with TRBD2. This CDR3 comprises 16 residues. V lost 4 bases to trimming and J lost 3 bases; unmatched junction nucleotides: 4. CDR1 is LNHDA and CDR2 is SQIVND in the germline V gene (reference sequence). CDR3 protein: CASSKGLAGVEETQYF. The CDR3, as DNA: TGTGCCAGTAGTAAGGGACTAGCGGGAGTTGAAGAGACCCAGTACTTC.

The chain has TRBV6-5 and TRBJ1-2, with 7 positions matching TRBD1. The V gene's germline CDR1 is MNHEY and CDR2 SVGAGI. This CDR3 has 14 amino acids. J lost 3 bases, V lost 2 bases, and 3 bases had no gene match. In DNA, the CDR3 is TGTGCCAGCAGTTACAGGGGGCAGGACTATGGCTACACCTTC. It codes for CASSYRGQDYGYTF.

The rearrangement joins TRBV28 to TRBJ1-4; 12 bases line up with TRBD1. CDR1 and CDR2 from the germline V gene are MDHEN and SYDVKM. The CDR3 length is 15 residues. V lost 5 bases and J lost 7; bases outside the gene matches: 5. CDR3 coding DNA: TGTGCCAGCAGTCCGGGGACAGGGGGCGGTGAAAAACTGTTTTTT. Translating it yields CASSPGTGGGEKLFF.

The V gene is TRBV12-3 or TRBV12-4, the J gene TRBJ2-2, with D hard to call. This CDR3 contains 13 residues. Trimming pared 3 bases from V and 7 bases from J, leaving 9 bases between. CDR3 in amino acids: CASSLYANGELFF. DNA for the CDR3: TGTGCCAGCAGTTTGTATGCCAACGGGGAGCTGTTTTTT.

This chain uses TRBV19 with TRBJ1-4; D is ambiguous. Germline loops: CDR1 LNHDA, CDR2 SQIVND (reference sequence). V lost 6 bases and J lost 0, with 8 bases in between. The CDR3 contains 14 residues. The CDR3 is CASRDTATNEKLFF. The CDR3 nucleotides are TGTGCCAGTAGAGACACCGCAACTAATGAAAAACTGTTTTTT.

The chain employs TRBV3-1 (or the pseudogene TRBV3-2) and TRBJ1-3, with D perhaps matching TRBD1 (5 bases). CDR3 length: 12 residues. The germline gives CDR1 LGHDT, CDR2 YNNKEL (reference sequence). Deletions cut 3 bases from V and 12 bases from J, with 12 bases between. CDR3 nucleotide sequence: TGTGCCAGCAGCCAGGGGCCATCCCTCATATATTTT. This codes for CASSQGPSLIYF.